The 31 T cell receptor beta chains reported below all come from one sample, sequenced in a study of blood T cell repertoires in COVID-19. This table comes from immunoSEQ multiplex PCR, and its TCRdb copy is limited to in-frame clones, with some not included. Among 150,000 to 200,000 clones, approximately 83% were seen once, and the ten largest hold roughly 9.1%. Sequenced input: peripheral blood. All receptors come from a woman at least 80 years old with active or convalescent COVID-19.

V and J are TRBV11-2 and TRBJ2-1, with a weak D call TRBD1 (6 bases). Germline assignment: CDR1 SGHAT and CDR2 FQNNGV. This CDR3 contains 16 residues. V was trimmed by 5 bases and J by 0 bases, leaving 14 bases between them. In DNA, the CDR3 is TGTGCCAGCAGCCAGGGGTCCGAAAGCTCCTACAATGAGCAGTTCTTC. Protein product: CASSQGSESSYNEQFF.

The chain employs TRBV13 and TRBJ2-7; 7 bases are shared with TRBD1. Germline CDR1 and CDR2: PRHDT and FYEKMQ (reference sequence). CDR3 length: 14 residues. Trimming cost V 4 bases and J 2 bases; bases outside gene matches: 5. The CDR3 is CASSYGQVTYEQYF. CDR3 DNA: TGTGCCAGCAGCTACGGACAGGTGACCTACGAGCAGTACTTC.

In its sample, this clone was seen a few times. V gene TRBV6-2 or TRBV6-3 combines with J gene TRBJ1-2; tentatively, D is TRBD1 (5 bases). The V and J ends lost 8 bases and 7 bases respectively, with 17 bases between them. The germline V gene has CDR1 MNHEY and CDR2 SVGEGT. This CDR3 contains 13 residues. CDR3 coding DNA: TGTGCCAGCCGCCCAGGAGGGGAAGGTGGCTACACCTTC. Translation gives CASRPGGEGGYTF.

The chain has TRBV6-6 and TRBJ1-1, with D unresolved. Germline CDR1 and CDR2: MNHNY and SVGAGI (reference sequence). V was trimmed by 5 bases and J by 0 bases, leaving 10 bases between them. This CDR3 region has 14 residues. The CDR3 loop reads CASSTTALNTEAFF. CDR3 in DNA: TGTGCCAGCAGTACAACAGCACTGAACACTGAAGCTTTCTTT.

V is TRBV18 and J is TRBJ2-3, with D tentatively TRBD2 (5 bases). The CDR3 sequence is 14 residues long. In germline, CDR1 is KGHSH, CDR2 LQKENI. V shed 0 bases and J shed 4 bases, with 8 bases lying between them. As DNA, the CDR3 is TGTGCCAGCTCACCACCTGACTACGCAGATACGCAGTATTTT. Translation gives CASSPPDYADTQYF.

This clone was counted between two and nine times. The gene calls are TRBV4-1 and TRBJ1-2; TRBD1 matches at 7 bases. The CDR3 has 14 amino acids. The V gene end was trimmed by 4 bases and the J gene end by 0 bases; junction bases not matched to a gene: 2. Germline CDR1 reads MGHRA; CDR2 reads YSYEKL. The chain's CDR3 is CASSLDRANYGYTF. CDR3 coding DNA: TGCGCCAGCAGCCTAGACAGGGCTAACTATGGCTACACCTTC.

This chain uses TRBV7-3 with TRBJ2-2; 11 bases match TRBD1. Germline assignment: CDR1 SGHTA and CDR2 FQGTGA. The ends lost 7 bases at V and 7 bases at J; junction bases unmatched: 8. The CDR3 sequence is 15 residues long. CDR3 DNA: TGTGCCAGCATCCCGGGGACAGGGGGTAACGGGGAGCTGTTTTTT. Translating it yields CASIPGTGGNGELFF.

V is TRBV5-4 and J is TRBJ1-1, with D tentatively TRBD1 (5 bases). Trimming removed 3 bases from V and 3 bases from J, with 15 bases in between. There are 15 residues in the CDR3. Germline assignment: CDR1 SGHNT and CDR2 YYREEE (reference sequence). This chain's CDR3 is CASSSGLLRDTEAFF. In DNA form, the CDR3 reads TGTGCCAGCAGCTCGGGACTCCTAAGGGACACTGAAGCTTTCTTT.

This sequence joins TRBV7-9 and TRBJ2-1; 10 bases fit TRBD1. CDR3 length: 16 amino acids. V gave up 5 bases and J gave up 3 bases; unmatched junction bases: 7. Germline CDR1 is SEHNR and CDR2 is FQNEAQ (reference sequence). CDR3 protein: CASSPTGGEGYNEQFF. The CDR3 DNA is TGTGCCAGCAGCCCGACAGGGGGCGAGGGCTACAATGAGCAGTTCTTC.

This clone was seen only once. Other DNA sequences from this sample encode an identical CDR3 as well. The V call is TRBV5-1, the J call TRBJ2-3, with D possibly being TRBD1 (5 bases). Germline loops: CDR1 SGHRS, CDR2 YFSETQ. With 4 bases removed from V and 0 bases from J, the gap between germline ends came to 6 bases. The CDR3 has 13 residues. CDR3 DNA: TGCGCCAGCAGCCAGGGCAGCACAGATACGCAGTATTTT. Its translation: CASSQGSTDTQYF.

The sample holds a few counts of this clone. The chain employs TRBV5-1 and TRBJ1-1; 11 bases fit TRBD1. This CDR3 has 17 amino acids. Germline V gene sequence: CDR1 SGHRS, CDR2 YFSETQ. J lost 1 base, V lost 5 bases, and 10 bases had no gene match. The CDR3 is CASRRTGGARWNTEAFF. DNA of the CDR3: TGCGCCAGCAGGCGGACAGGGGGCGCTAGGTGGAACACTGAAGCTTTCTTT.

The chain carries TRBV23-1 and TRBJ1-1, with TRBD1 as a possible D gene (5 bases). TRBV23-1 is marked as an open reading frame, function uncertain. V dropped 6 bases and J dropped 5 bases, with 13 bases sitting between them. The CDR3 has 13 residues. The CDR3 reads CASRYSGGTEAFF. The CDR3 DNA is TGCGCCAGCAGGTATTCGGGGGGTACTGAAGCTTTCTTT.

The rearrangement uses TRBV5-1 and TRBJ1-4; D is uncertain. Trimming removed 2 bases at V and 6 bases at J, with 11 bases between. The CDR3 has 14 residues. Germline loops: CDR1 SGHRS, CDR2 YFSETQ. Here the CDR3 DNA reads TGCGCCAGCAGCTTCCGGGGTTTGGATGAAAAACTGTTTTTT. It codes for CASSFRGLDEKLFF. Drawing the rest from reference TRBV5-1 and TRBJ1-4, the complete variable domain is KAGVTQTPRYLIKTRGQQVTLSCSPISGHRSVSWYQQTPGQGLQFLFEYFSETQRNKGNFPGRFSGRQFSNSRSEMNVSTLELGDSALYLCASSFRGLDEKLFFGSGTQLSVL.

The CDR3 region is CASSPQVTNTEAFF. The CDR3 DNA reads TGTGCCAGCTCACCCCAGGTCACGAACACTGAAGCTTTCTTT. This chain links TRBV18 with TRBJ1-1, with D uncertain. Trimming removed 3 bases at V and 1 base at J, with 9 bases between. This CDR3 spans 14 amino acids. Per germline, CDR1 KGHSH and CDR2 LQKENI.

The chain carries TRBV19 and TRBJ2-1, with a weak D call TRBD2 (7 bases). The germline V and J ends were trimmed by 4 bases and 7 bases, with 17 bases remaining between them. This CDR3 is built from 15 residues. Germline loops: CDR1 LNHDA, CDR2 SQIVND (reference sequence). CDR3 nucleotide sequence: TGTGCCAGTAGTAGGAACGGGGGGCCAAAAAATGAGCAGTTCTTC. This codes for CASSRNGGPKNEQFF.

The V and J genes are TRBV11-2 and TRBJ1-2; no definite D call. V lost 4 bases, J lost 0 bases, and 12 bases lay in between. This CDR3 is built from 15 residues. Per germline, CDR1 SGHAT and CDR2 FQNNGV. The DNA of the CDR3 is TGTGCCAGCAGCTACGACACCGGGGCTAACTATGGCTACACCTTC. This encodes CASSYDTGANYGYTF.

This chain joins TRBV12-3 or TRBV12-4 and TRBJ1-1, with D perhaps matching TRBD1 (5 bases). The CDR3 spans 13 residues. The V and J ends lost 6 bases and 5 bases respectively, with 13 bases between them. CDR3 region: CASRSDSGTEAFF. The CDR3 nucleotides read TGTGCCAGCAGATCTGACAGCGGGACTGAAGCTTTCTTT.

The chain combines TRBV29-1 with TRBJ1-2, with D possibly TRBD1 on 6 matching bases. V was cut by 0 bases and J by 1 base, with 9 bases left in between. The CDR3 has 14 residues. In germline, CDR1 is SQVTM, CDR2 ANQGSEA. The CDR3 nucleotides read TGCAGCGTTGAAGAGGACAGAGTTAACTATGGCTACACCTTC. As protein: CSVEEDRVNYGYTF. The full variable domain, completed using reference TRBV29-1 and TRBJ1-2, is SAVISQKPSRDICQRGTSLTIQCQVDSQVTMMFWYRQQPGQSLTLIATANQGSEATYESGFVIDKFPISRPNLTFSTLTVSNMSPEDSSIYLCSVEEDRVNYGYTFGSGTRLTVV.

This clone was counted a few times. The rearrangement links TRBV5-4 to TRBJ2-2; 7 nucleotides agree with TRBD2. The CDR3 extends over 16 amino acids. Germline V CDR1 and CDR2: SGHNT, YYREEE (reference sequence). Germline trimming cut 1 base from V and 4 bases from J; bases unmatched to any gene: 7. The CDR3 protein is CASSLPGLGGTGELFF. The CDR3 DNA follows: TGTGCCAGCAGCTTGCCCGGACTAGGCGGCACCGGGGAGCTGTTTTTT.

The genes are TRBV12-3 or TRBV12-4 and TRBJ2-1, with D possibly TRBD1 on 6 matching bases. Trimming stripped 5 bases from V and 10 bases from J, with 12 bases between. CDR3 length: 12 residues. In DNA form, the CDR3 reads TGTGCCAGCAGTGTCCGGACAGTGGAGCAGTTCTTC. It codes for CASSVRTVEQFF.

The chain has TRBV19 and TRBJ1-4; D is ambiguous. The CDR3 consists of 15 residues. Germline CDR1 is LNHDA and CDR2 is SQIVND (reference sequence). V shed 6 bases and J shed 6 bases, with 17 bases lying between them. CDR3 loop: CASSPLPGGDEKLFF. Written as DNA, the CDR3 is TGTGCCAGTAGCCCCCTCCCAGGTGGCGATGAAAAACTGTTTTTT.

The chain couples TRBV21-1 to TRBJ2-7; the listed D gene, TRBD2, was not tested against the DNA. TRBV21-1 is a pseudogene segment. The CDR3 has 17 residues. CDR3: CASSKKSTSRKSYEQYF. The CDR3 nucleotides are TGTGCCAGCAGCAAAAAGTCGACTAGCAGGAAGTCCTACGAGCAGTACTTC.

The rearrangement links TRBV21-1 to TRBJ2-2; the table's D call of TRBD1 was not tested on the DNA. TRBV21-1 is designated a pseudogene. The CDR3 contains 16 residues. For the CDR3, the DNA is TGTGCCAGCAGCGCACACCGGGACAAGAACACCGGGGAGCTGTTTTTT. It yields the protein CASSAHRDKNTGELFF.

CDR3 nucleotide sequence: TGTGCCAGCAGTAGCCAGGGGGCCCTACAGCCCCAGCATTTT. The encoded protein is CASSSQGALQPQHF. This chain connects TRBV6-5 to TRBJ1-5, with 8 bases matching TRBD1. Germline V gives CDR1 MNHEY, CDR2 SVGAGI. The CDR3 is 14 residues long. J gave up 7 bases and V 5 bases, and 7 bases lay outside the gene matches.

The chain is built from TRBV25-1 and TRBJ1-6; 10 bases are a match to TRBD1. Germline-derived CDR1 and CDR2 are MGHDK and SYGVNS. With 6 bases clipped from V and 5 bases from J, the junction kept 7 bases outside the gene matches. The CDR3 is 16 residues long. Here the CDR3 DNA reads TGTGCCAGCAGCCTCTGGACAGGGGGGGATAATTCACCCCTCCACTTT. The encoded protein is CASSLWTGGDNSPLHF.

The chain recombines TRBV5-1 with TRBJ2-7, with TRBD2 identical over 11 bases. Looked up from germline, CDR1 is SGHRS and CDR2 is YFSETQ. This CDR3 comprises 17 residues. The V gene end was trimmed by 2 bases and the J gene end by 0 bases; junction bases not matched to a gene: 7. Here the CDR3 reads CASSLDLAGGFSYEQYF. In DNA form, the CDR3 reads TGCGCCAGCAGCTTAGATCTAGCGGGGGGATTCTCCTACGAGCAGTACTTC.

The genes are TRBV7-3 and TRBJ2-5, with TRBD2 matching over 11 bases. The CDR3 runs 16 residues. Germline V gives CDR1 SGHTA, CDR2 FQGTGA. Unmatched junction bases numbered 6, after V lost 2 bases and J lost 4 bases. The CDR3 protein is CASSLSVAGGRETQYF. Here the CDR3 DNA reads TGTGCCAGCAGCTTATCGGTAGCGGGGGGGCGAGAGACCCAGTACTTC.

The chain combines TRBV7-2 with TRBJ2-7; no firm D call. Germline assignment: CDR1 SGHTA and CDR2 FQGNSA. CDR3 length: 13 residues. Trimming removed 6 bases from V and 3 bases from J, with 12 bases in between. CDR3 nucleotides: TGTGCCAGCAGGGTTCAGGCAAGCTACGAGCAGTACTTC. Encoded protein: CASRVQASYEQYF.

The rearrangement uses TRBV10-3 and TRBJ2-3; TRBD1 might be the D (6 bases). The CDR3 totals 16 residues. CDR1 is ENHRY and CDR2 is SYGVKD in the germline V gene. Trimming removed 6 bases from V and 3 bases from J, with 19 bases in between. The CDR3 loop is CAISPGLAGDTDTQYF. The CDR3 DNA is TGTGCCATCAGCCCAGGTCTTGCAGGGGATACAGATACGCAGTATTTT.

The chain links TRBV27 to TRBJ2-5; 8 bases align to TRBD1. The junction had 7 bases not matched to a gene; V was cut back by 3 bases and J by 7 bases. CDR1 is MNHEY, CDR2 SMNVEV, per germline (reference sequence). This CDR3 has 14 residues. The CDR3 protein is CASSFGTGEGTQYF. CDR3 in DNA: TGTGCCAGCAGTTTTGGGACAGGAGAAGGGACCCAGTACTTC.

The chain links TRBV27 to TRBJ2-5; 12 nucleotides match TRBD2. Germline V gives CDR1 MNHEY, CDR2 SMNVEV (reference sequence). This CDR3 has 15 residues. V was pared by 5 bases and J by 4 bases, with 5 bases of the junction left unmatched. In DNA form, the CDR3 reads TGTGCCAGCAGTCCACCGGGACTAGCGGGAGAGACCCAGTACTTC. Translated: CASSPPGLAGETQYF.